The clone carrying this TCR beta chain was picked up one time. What it binds is unknown. This sample was included in a study of graft-versus-host responses after intestinal transplantation. Study-wide context: All recipients were given anti-thymocyte globulin induction, and tacrolimus and steroids were then administered for about three years. Study observations and caveats: Ileal or blood samples showed some GvH clones first, and such clones were also found in recipient marrow.

Measured with immunoSEQ multiplex PCR; TCRdb has only the in-frame clones, and not every one. This table holds about 39,000 clones, nearly 90% found once. Deletions cut 6 bases from V and 5 bases from J, with 10 bases between. Looked up from germline, CDR1 is SGHTA and CDR2 is FQGTGA. CDR3 length: 13 amino acids. Sequences were derived from PBMCs, sampled less than 280 days after transplant. The chain has TRBV7-3 and TRBJ1-4, with unresolved D. This TCR was recovered from a human patient who received an intestinal transplant, so some T cells may come from the graft donor. The CDR3 DNA follows: TGTGCCAGCAGGCGGCGCCTAAATGAAAAACTGTTTTTT. This codes for CASRRRLNEKLFF.